This TCR beta chain was documented in a study of T cell repertoires in cytomegalovirus infection. Overall study context: Recently identified HLA-C-restricted CMV epitopes were used, and well-studied HLA-B-restricted CMV epitopes were used as well. Public TCR beta signatures provided an indication of both CMV infection and a matching HLA type. Broader study findings: HLA-C-restricted CMV clonotypes gave the most frequent clonotype in two of eight donors.

There are 15 residues in the CDR3. The V gene lost 0 bases and the J gene lost 4 bases, with 12 bases spanning the gap. Germline V gives CDR1 MGHRA, CDR2 YSYEKL. Each CDR3 protein is one row after TCRdb ran MiXCR on the reads. The table includes 400,000 to 600,000 distinct CDR3 sequences, about 42% detected once. Notes on this clonotype: Its antigen remains unidentified.

Sequences were derived from cultured PBMCs, sampled from culture after CMV antigen stimulation. The chain uses TRBV4-1 and TRBJ1-2; D is ambiguous. The sequence came from a human donor in good health (CMV status not recorded). Some clones in this sample may be carry-over from other donors' samples. CDR3 amino acids: CASSQDILGAYGYTF. The CDR3 region has the DNA TGCGCCAGCAGCCAAGATATATTGGGAGCCTATGGCTACACCTTC.